Sequencing of this T cell receptor beta chain was carried out in a study of response to subunit inactivated influenza vaccine. Each CDR3 protein is one row after TCRdb ran MiXCR on the RT-PCR reads. The sample lists more than 550,000 distinct CDR3 sequences; 11% were seen once. The V end lost 4 bases, the J end lost 6 bases, and 13 bases lay between the germline ends. The CDR3 runs 13 residues. Germline V lookup: CDR1 ENHRY, CDR2 SYGVKD. In addition, the sample was reused for a study of T cells expressing NK-cell markers. Per that paper: Making the TCR beta cDNA relied on 5'RACE template switching with UMIs. In the group of eight sequenced donors, seven were HCMV-seropositive and one was seronegative. Researchers report these clonotypes also headed the CD3+CD56-NKG2C+ fraction in four donors. Whether expanded NKG2C+ T cell clones recognized HCMV stayed uncertain.

The source was PBMCs from blood, collected on the day of vaccination. The rearrangement links TRBV10-3 to TRBJ2-7; a weak D match, TRBD2 (6 bases). This sequence was found in a man aged 45-65 years who received an inactivated influenza vaccine. The CDR3 loop is CAISGGELVEQYF. The CDR3 DNA is TGTGCCATCAGTGGGGGGGAGTTGGTCGAGCAGTACTTC.